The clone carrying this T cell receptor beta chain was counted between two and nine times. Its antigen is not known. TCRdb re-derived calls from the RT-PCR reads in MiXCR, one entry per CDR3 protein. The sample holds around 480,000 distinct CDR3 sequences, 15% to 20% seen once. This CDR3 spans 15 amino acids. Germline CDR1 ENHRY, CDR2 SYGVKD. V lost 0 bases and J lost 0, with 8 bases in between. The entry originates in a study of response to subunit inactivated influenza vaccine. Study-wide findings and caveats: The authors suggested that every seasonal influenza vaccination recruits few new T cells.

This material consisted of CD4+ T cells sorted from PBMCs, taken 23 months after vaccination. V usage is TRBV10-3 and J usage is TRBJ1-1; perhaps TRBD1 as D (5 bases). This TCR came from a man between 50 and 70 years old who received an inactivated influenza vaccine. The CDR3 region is CAISESRGMNTEAFF. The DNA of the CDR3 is TGTGCCATCAGTGAGTCGAGGGGCATGAACACTGAAGCTTTCTTT.